This T cell receptor (beta chain) was obtained from a study of T cell repertoires in cytomegalovirus infection. In the study overall: Indications of both CMV infection and matching HLA type were provided by public TCR beta signatures. Findings and caveats of the study: Dominating the ex vivo response were HLA-C-restricted CMV-specific TCR beta clonotypes.

TCRdb re-called the reads with MiXCR, one entry per CDR3 protein. The data contain hundreds of thousands of distinct CDR3 sequences, about 31% of them seen just once; the ten biggest clones take up 9.5% to 15%. Concerning this clonotype itself: The antigen remains undetermined.

J gave up 1 base and V 0 bases, and 9 bases lay outside the gene matches. Germline values: CDR1 KGHDR, CDR2 SFDVKD. The CDR3 is 18 residues long. The clonotype was recovered from a human donor in good health (CMV status not recorded). Some clones in this sample may be carry-over from other donors' samples. Source: cultured CD8+ T cells from PBMCs, taken from culture after CMV antigen stimulation. The chain couples TRBV24-1 to TRBJ2-3, with TRBD1 identical over 7 bases. The CDR3 nucleotides are TGTGCCACCAGTGATTTGCGGTCCGACAGGGATGGCACAGATACGCAGTATTTT. Translating gives CATSDLRSDRDGTDTQYF.